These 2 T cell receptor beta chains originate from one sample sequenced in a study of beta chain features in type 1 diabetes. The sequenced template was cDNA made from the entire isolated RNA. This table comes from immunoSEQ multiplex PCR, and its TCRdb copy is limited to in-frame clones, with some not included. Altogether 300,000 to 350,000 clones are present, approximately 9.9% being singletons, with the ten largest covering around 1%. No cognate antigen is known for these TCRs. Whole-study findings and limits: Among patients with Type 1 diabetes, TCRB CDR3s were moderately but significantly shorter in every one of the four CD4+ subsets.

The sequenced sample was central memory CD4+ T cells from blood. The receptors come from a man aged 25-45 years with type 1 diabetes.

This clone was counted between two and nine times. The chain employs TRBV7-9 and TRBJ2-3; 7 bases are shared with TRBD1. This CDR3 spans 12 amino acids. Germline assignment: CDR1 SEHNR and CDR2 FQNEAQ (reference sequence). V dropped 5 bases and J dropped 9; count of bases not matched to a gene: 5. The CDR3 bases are TGTGCCAGCAGCCCAGACAGGGTGACGCAGTATTTT. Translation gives CASSPDRVTQYF.

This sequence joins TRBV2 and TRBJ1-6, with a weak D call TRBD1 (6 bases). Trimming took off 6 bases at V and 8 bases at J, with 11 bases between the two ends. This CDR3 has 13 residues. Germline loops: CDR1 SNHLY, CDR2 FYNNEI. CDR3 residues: CASSRGLDSPLHF. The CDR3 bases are TGTGCCAGCAGCAGGGGTTTAGATTCACCCCTCCACTTT.